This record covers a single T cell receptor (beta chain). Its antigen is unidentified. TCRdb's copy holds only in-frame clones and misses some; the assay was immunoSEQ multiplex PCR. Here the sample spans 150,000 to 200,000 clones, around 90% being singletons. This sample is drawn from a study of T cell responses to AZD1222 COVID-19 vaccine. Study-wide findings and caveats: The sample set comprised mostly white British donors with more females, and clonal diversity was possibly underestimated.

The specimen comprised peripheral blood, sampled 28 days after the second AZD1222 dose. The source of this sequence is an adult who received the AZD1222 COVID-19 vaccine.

CDR3 region: CASRVLGYEQYF. The CDR3 region has the DNA TGCGCCAGCAGGGTTTTGGGGTACGAGCAGTACTTC. The chain employs TRBV4-1 and TRBJ2-7; D is unresolved. V gave up 6 bases and J gave up 4 bases, with 10 bases separating them. The CDR3 consists of 12 residues. Germline V gives CDR1 MGHRA, CDR2 YSYEKL.